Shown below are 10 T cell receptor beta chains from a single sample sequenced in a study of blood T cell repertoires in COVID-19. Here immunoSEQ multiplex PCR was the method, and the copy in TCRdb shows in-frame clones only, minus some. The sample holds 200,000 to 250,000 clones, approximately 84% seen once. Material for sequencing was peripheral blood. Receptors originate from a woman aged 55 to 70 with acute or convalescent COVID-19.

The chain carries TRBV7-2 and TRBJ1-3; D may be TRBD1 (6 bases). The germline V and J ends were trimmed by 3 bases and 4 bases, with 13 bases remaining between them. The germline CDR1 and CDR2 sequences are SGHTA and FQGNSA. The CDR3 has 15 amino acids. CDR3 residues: CASSFGTGKGNTIYF. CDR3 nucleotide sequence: TGTGCCAGCAGCTTTGGTACAGGGAAGGGAAACACCATATATTTT. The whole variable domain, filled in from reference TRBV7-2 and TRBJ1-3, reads GAGVSQSPSNKVTEKGKDVELRCDPISGHTALYWYRQSLGQGLEFLIYFQGNSAPDKSGLPSDRFSAERTGGSVSTLTIQRTQQEDSAVYLCASSFGTGKGNTIYFGEGSWLTVV.

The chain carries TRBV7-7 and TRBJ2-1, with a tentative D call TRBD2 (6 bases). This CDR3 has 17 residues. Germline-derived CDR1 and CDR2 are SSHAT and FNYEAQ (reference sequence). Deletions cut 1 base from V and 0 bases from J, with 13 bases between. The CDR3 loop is CASSLGGGHPSYNEQFF. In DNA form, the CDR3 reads TGTGCCAGCAGCTTAGGTGGAGGGCATCCCTCCTACAATGAGCAGTTCTTC.

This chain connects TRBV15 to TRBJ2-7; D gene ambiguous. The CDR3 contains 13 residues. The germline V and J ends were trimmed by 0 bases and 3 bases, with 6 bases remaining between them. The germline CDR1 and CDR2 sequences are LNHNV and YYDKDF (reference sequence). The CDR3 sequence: CATSRDPNYEQYF. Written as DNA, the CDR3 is TGTGCCACCAGCAGAGATCCCAACTACGAGCAGTACTTC.

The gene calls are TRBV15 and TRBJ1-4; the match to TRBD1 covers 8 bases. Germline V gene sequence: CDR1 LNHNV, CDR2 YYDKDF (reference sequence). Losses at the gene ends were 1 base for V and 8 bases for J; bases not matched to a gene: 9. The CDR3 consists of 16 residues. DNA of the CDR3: TGTGCCACCAGCAGAGCTCCCAGGACAGGGACCGAAAAACTGTTTTTT. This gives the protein CATSRAPRTGTEKLFF.

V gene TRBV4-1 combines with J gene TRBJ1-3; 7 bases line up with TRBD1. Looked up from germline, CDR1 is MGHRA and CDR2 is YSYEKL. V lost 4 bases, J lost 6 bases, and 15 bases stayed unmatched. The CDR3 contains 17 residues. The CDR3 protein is CASSRTEGARRVNTIYF. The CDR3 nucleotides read TGCGCCAGCAGCCGTACCGAGGGGGCGCGAAGGGTAAACACCATATATTTT.

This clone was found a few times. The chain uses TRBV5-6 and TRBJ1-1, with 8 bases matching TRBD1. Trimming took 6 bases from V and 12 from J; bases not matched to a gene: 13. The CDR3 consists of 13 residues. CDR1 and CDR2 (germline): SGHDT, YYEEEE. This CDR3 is CASTSGGQGKTFF. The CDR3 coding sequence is TGTGCCAGCACCTCTGGTGGACAGGGTAAAACTTTCTTT.

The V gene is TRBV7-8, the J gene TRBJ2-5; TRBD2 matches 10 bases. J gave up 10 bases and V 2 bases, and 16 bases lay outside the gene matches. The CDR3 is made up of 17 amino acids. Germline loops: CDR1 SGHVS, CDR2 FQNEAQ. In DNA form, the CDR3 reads TGTGCCAGCAGCTTACTTGGTACGGGACTAGCGTCCCGGGTCCAGTACTTC. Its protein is CASSLLGTGLASRVQYF.

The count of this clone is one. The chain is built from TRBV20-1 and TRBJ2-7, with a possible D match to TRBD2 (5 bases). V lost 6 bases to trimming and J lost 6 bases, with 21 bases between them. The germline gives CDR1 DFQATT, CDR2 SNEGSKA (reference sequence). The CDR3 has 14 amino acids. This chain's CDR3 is CSASTDFTPFEQYF. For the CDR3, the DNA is TGCAGTGCAAGTACGGACTTCACCCCATTCGAGCAGTACTTC.

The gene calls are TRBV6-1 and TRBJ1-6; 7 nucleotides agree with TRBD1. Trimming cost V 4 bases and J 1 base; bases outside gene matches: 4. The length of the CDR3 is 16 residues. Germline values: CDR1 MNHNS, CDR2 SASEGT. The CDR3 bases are TGTGCCAGCAGTGGACACAGGGGTTCCTATAATTCACCCCTCCACTTT. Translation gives CASSGHRGSYNSPLHF.

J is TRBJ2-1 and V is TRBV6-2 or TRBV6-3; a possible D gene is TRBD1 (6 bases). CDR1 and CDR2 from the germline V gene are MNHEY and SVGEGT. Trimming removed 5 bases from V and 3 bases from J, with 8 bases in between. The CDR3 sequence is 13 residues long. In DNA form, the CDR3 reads TGTGCCAGCAGTCCGGACAGCTACAATGAGCAGTTCTTC. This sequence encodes CASSPDSYNEQFF.